Shown below are 18 T cell receptor beta chains from a single sample sequenced in a study of shared clonotypes between healthy human individuals. Libraries were prepared by immunoSEQ multiplex PCR; TCRdb keeps only in-frame clonotypes and omits some of them. Of about 2.4 million clones listed, around 90% were seen once; the top ten hold 0.14%. Input material: naive CD4+ T cells sorted from blood. Subset defined: CD45RA+ positively selected. The receptors were gathered from a man younger than 35 in good health.

The chain is built from TRBV5-1 and TRBJ1-2, with 11 bases lining up with TRBD1. This CDR3 spans 16 amino acids. The germline V gene has CDR1 SGHRS and CDR2 YFSETQ. V was clipped by 1 base and J by 4 bases; unmatched bases: 6. The CDR3 spells CASSLSGQGAFYGYTF. The CDR3 region has the DNA TGCGCCAGCAGCTTGAGCGGACAGGGGGCGTTCTATGGCTACACCTTC.

To note about this clone: At the DNA level, this CDR3 is encoded by other sequences in the same sample as well. The chain joins TRBV2 to TRBJ2-2, with D possibly being TRBD1 or TRBD2 (5 bases each). From germline, CDR1 is SNHLY and CDR2 FYNNEI. The V and J ends lost 6 bases and 8 bases respectively, with 16 bases between them. The CDR3 consists of 14 residues. CDR3 nucleotide sequence: TGTGCCAGCAGCACCGGGACCGGAACGGGGGAGCTGTTTTTT. Translation gives CASSTGTGTGELFF.

CDR3 sequence (DNA): TGTGCCACCAGCAGAGTCCGGGAGGGACGGCAAGAGCAGTACTTC. Its protein product is CATSRVREGRQEQYF. This rearrangement joins TRBV15 to TRBJ2-7; 8 nucleotides line up with TRBD2. In germline, CDR1 is LNHNV, CDR2 YYDKDF (reference sequence). J was trimmed by 7 bases and V by 1 base; bases with no gene match: 9. The CDR3 contains 15 residues.

The V and J genes are TRBV10-3 and TRBJ1-5; 7 bases match TRBD1. Germline V gene lookup returns CDR1 ENHRY and CDR2 SYGVKD. The CDR3 spans 14 residues. V was clipped by 4 bases and J by 2 bases; unmatched bases: 2. The CDR3 coding sequence is TGTGCCATCAGTGGACAGGGAGGCAATCAGCCCCAGCATTTT. Its translation: CAISGQGGNQPQHF.

The chain joins TRBV5-1 to TRBJ1-1; D not certain. From germline, CDR1 is SGHRS and CDR2 YFSETQ. This CDR3 has 14 residues. The V and J ends lost 2 bases and 6 bases respectively, with 14 bases between them. CDR3 bases: TGCGCCAGCAGCTTCGGTCGGGGAGTCCCTGAAGCTTTCTTT. Translated, it gives CASSFGRGVPEAFF.

The rearrangement links TRBV2 to TRBJ2-7; the D gene is possibly TRBD2 (6 bases). Germline V lookup: CDR1 SNHLY, CDR2 FYNNEI. The V and J ends lost 6 bases and 0 bases respectively, with 15 bases between them. The CDR3 has 15 amino acids. The CDR3 reads CASSAGLGSSYEQYF. In nucleotides, the CDR3 is TGTGCCAGCAGCGCGGGGTTAGGAAGCTCCTACGAGCAGTACTTC. Full variable domain (remainder filled in from reference TRBV2 and TRBJ2-7): EPEVTQTPSHQVTQMGQEVILRCVPISNHLYFYWYRQILGQKVEFLVSFYNNEISEKSEIFDDQFSVERPDGSNFTLKIRSTKLEDSAMYFCASSAGLGSSYEQYFGPGTRLTVT.

This chain links TRBV30 with TRBJ1-1; D is perhaps TRBD1 (5 bases). The V end lost 1 base, the J end lost 3 bases, and 12 bases lay between the germline ends. The germline gives CDR1 GTSNPN, CDR2 SVGIG (reference sequence). The CDR3 totals 14 residues. CDR3 amino acids: CAWSDAKGYTEAFF. DNA of the CDR3: TGTGCCTGGAGTGATGCGAAGGGGTACACTGAAGCTTTCTTT.

The rearrangement uses TRBV10-3 and TRBJ2-2, with TRBD2 matching 8 bases. V shed 7 bases, J shed 6 bases, and the junction held 7 bases outside the gene matches. From germline, CDR1 is ENHRY and CDR2 SYGVKD. The CDR3 consists of 14 residues. For the CDR3, the DNA is TGTGCCATCAATGGAGCGGGAGTGGCCGGGGAGCTGTTTTTT. Translating it yields CAINGAGVAGELFF.

The chain links TRBV14 to TRBJ2-7; D unclear. V shed 4 bases and J shed 4 bases, with 14 bases lying between them. Germline V lookup: CDR1 SGHDN, CDR2 FVKESK. The CDR3 has 14 amino acids. In nucleotides, the CDR3 is TGTGCCAGCAGCCCCGGGCTGGGAAGATACGAGCAGTACTTC. This sequence encodes CASSPGLGRYEQYF. The full variable domain, completed using reference TRBV14 and TRBJ2-7, is EAGVTQFPSHSVIEKGQTVTLRCDPISGHDNLYWYRRVMGKEIKFLLHFVKESKQDESGMPNNRFLAERTGGTYSTLKVQPAELEDSGVYFCASSPGLGRYEQYFGPGTRLTVT.

J is TRBJ2-7 and V is TRBV10-1, with 11 bases aligning to TRBD1. The germline gives CDR1 WNHNN, CDR2 SYGVQD (reference sequence). The CDR3 consists of 14 residues. The J segment lost 5 bases and the V segment lost 9 bases, leaving 9 bases of the junction unmatched. CDR3 sequence reads: CARIQPGQGDEQYF. In DNA, the CDR3 is TGCGCCAGGATCCAACCGGGACAGGGGGACGAGCAGTACTTC.

The V and J genes are TRBV14 and TRBJ2-1; TRBD2 might be the D (5 bases). The CDR3 is 16 residues long. Per the germline V gene, CDR1 is SGHDN and CDR2 is FVKESK. V was trimmed by 1 base and J by 8 bases, leaving 18 bases between them. Here the CDR3 DNA reads TGTGCCAGCAGCCAAGGAGACGGGAAACCCCCTTATGAGCAGTTCTTC. This gives the protein CASSQGDGKPPYEQFF. Full variable domain (missing parts from reference TRBV14 and TRBJ2-1): EAGVTQFPSHSVIEKGQTVTLRCDPISGHDNLYWYRRVMGKEIKFLLHFVKESKQDESGMPNNRFLAERTGGTYSTLKVQPAELEDSGVYFCASSQGDGKPPYEQFFGPGTRLTVL.

The V gene is TRBV2, the J gene TRBJ1-6; perhaps TRBD1 as D (6 bases). This CDR3 spans 16 amino acids. V was clipped by 7 bases and J by 10 bases, with 23 bases between them. Germline V gene sequence: CDR1 SNHLY, CDR2 FYNNEI. The CDR3 coding sequence is TGTGCCAGCACCCTCAGTGGGGGCTTCCTAGGGTCACCCCTCCACTTT. Translation gives CASTLSGGFLGSPLHF. Combining the CDR3 with reference TRBV2 and TRBJ1-6 gives the whole variable domain EPEVTQTPSHQVTQMGQEVILRCVPISNHLYFYWYRQILGQKVEFLVSFYNNEISEKSEIFDDQFSVERPDGSNFTLKIRSTKLEDSAMYFCASTLSGGFLGSPLHFGNGTRLTVT.

This chain connects TRBV19 to TRBJ1-2, with unresolved D. Germline CDR1 and CDR2: LNHDA and SQIVND (reference sequence). The CDR3 is made up of 13 amino acids. V lost 8 bases, J lost 3 bases, and 13 bases lay in between. CDR3: CASADLSDYGYTF. For the CDR3, the DNA is TGTGCCAGTGCGGACTTATCGGACTATGGCTACACCTTC.

About this clone: Other DNA sequences from this sample encode an identical CDR3 as well. The chain employs TRBV30 and TRBJ2-6; D not certain. Trimming shortened V by 3 bases and J by 1 base, and 4 bases separated the two germline ends. CDR1 GTSNPN and CDR2 SVGIG come from the germline V gene (reference sequence). This CDR3 is 13 amino acids long. Here the CDR3 reads CAWRTSGANVLTF. CDR3 nucleotide sequence: TGTGCCTGGAGGACGTCTGGGGCCAACGTCCTGACTTTC.

This chain uses TRBV28 with TRBJ1-6, with D maybe TRBD1 (5 bases). Trimming pared 2 bases from V and 8 bases from J, leaving 10 bases between. This CDR3 contains 14 residues. Germline CDR1 is MDHEN and CDR2 is SYDVKM. The CDR3 loop reads CASSLLGRDSPLHF. The CDR3 DNA reads TGTGCCAGCAGTTTACTAGGCAGGGATTCACCCCTCCACTTT. Full variable domain (remainder filled in from reference TRBV28 and TRBJ1-6): DVKVTQSSRYLVKRTGEKVFLECVQDMDHENMFWYRQDPGLGLRLIYFSYDVKMKEKGDIPEGYSVSREKKERFSLILESASTNQTSMYLCASSLLGRDSPLHFGNGTRLTVT.

The chain uses TRBV10-3 and TRBJ1-1; 9 bases line up with TRBD1. Germline lookup yields CDR1 ENHRY and CDR2 SYGVKD. The CDR3 contains 13 residues. V lost 6 bases and J lost 1; bases outside the gene matches: 0. CDR3 region: CAIRGQGNTEAFF. The CDR3 nucleotides are TGTGCCATCAGGGGACAGGGGAACACTGAAGCTTTCTTT.

The rearrangement links TRBV7-2 to TRBJ1-3; D gene unclear. Deletions cut 5 bases from V and 9 bases from J, with 14 bases between. The CDR3 length is 13 residues. CDR1 is SGHTA and CDR2 is FQGNSA in the germline V gene. The CDR3 DNA reads as TGTGCCAGCAGCATAAAAGGAGCCGGCACCATATATTTT. Amino acids: CASSIKGAGTIYF.

The genes are TRBV5-4 and TRBJ1-5; 8 nucleotides line up with TRBD1. From germline, CDR1 is SGHNT and CDR2 YYREEE (reference sequence). This CDR3 comprises 17 residues. V was clipped by 4 bases and J by 3 bases; unmatched bases: 12. The CDR3 coding sequence is TGTGCCAGCAGCCACGGACAGGGCGGAGTGATCAATCAGCCCCAGCATTTT. Amino acid sequence: CASSHGQGGVINQPQHF.